Each of the 9 T cell receptor beta chains below was sequenced from the same sample in a study of blood T cell repertoires in COVID-19. The table came from immunoSEQ multiplex PCR; TCRdb's copy has only in-frame clones and leaves some out. The sample contains 210,000 or so clones, roughly 80% of which appear only once. The specimen sequenced was peripheral blood. These receptors originate from a woman aged 80 or over with acute or convalescent COVID-19.

This chain connects TRBV12-3 or TRBV12-4 to TRBJ2-7; a possible D gene is TRBD2 (5 bases). The CDR3 is 12 residues long. V shed 6 bases and J shed 7 bases, with 13 bases lying between them. CDR3 DNA sequence: TGTGCCAGCAGCGGATACTCGGGGGAGCAGTACTTC. This sequence encodes CASSGYSGEQYF.

The genes are TRBV5-6 and TRBJ2-2; D perhaps matches TRBD1 (5 bases). With 4 bases removed from V and 0 bases from J, the gap between germline ends came to 13 bases. The CDR3 runs 16 residues. The germline V gene encodes CDR1 SGHDT and CDR2 YYEEEE. The CDR3 reads CASSLYRFANTGELFF. The CDR3 nucleotides read TGTGCCAGCAGCCTATACAGGTTCGCGAACACCGGGGAGCTGTTTTTT.

The table lists this clone with a few counts. CDR3: CASSQARGSENTIYF. The CDR3 DNA sequence: TGTGCCAGCAGCCAGGCCAGGGGCAGTGAAAACACCATATATTTT. The chain has TRBV4-2 and TRBJ1-3; TRBD1 is a possible D gene (6 bases). The germline gives CDR1 LGHNA, CDR2 YNFKEQ. V lost 3 bases, J lost 6 bases, and 15 bases lay in between. The CDR3 is made up of 15 amino acids.

This chain links TRBV6-2 or TRBV6-3 with TRBJ2-5; unclear D gene. CDR3 size: 14 residues. Trimming stripped 0 bases from V and 1 base from J, with 6 bases between. Germline values: CDR1 MNHEY, CDR2 SVGEGT. DNA of the CDR3: TGTGCCAGCAGTTACTCCCACAGCCAAGAGACCCAGTACTTC. Its protein product is CASSYSHSQETQYF.

The rearrangement joins TRBV5-4 to TRBJ2-1, with D maybe TRBD2 (6 bases). V lost 6 bases to trimming and J lost 5 bases, with 18 bases between them. The V gene's germline CDR1 is SGHNT and CDR2 YYREEE (reference sequence). This CDR3 has 15 residues. The CDR3 sequence is CASTGTPTGDNEQFF. The CDR3 DNA follows: TGTGCCAGCACGGGGACGCCCACGGGGGACAATGAGCAGTTCTTC.

The chain carries TRBV7-2 and TRBJ2-3; D perhaps matches TRBD2 (6 bases). CDR3 length equals 12 residues. The germline V gene encodes CDR1 SGHTA and CDR2 FQGNSA. The V end lost 3 bases, the J end lost 5 bases, and 6 bases lay between the germline ends. CDR3 DNA sequence: TGTGCCAGCAGCTTCGGGGGAGATACGCAGTATTTT. Residues: CASSFGGDTQYF.

The chain has TRBV4-3 and TRBJ1-2; D unresolved. The ends were cut back, 1 base at V and 5 bases at J, with 14 bases in the middle. Germline V gene sequence: CDR1 LGHNA, CDR2 YSLEER. CDR3 size: 15 residues. In nucleotides, the CDR3 is TGCGCCAGCAGCCAAGGGGCCACCCTTGGGTATGGCTACACCTTC. Amino acid sequence: CASSQGATLGYGYTF.

This sequence joins TRBV16 and TRBJ2-1; 10 positions match TRBD2. The trim removed 2 bases at V and 8 bases at J, leaving 0 bases unmatched. CDR1 KGHSY and CDR2 FQNENV come from the germline V gene. The length of the CDR3 is 13 residues. The CDR3 is CASSQTSGDEQFF. The CDR3 DNA reads as TGTGCCAGCAGCCAAACTAGCGGGGATGAGCAGTTCTTC. Full variable domain (rest looked up from reference TRBV16 and TRBJ2-1): GEEVAQTPKHLVRGEGQKAKLYCAPIKGHSYVFWYQQVLKNEFKFLISFQNENVFDETGMPKERFSAKCLPNSPCSLEIQATKLEDSAVYFCASSQTSGDEQFFGPGTRLTVL.

The chain links TRBV3-1 (or the pseudogene TRBV3-2) to TRBJ1-2; unclear D gene. The CDR3 sequence is 15 residues long. Germline V CDR1 and CDR2: LGHDT, YNNKEL (reference sequence). The germline V and J ends were trimmed by 4 bases and 0 bases, with 12 bases remaining between them. Here the CDR3 reads CASSRGASANYGYTF. CDR3 nucleotide sequence: TGTGCCAGCAGCCGTGGAGCCAGCGCTAACTATGGCTACACCTTC.